This entry lists 19 T cell receptor beta chains sequenced from one sample in a study of glioma-infiltrating T cells. Using RNA template, CDR3s of TCR alpha and beta were amplified with iRepertoire arm-PCR. TCRdb re-analysed the multiplex PCR reads in MiXCR, keeping a single row per CDR3 protein. Among approximately 100,000 distinct CDR3 sequences, 29% were seen once, and the ten largest hold less than 55%. Sequenced material: glioma tissue, nonneoplastic brain tissue, or PBMCs (not recorded which). The receptors were gathered from a human donor with low-grade glioma or glioblastoma, undergoing nonglioma brain surgery, or in good health (not recorded which).

The rearrangement uses TRBV7-6 and TRBJ2-1; 12 bases fit TRBD2. The trim removed 4 bases at V and 6 bases at J, leaving 7 bases unmatched. The length of the CDR3 is 16 residues. The V gene's germline CDR1 is SGHVS and CDR2 FNYEAQ. The CDR3 DNA reads as TGTGCCAGCAGCTCCAGGACTAGCGGGGAGGGCAATGAGCAGTTCTTC. It is translated as CASSSRTSGEGNEQFF. Full variable domain (missing parts from reference TRBV7-6 and TRBJ2-1): GAGVSQSPRYKVTKRGQDVALRCDPISGHVSLYWYRQALGQGPEFLTYFNYEAQQDKSGLPNDRFSAERPEGSISTLTIQRTEQRDSAMYRCASSSRTSGEGNEQFFGPGTRLTVL.

The chain carries TRBV7-2 and TRBJ1-4; D gene uncertain. V shed 0 bases and J shed 8 bases, with 16 bases lying between them. The CDR3 has 16 amino acids. The germline V gene encodes CDR1 SGHTA and CDR2 FQGNSA. CDR3 loop: CASSLAESYNEEKLFF. The DNA of the CDR3 is TGTGCCAGCAGCTTAGCGGAATCATACAACGAAGAAAAACTGTTTTTT.

This clonotype was counted a few times. This chain links TRBV7-2 with TRBJ2-3; D tentatively reads TRBD1 or TRBD2 (5 bases each). The germline gives CDR1 SGHTA, CDR2 FQGNSA. CDR3 size: 15 residues. Trimming removed 0 bases from V and 2 bases from J, with 9 bases in between. The CDR3 DNA sequence: TGTGCCAGCAGCTTAGCGGGGGTCACCACAGATACGCAGTATTTT. As protein: CASSLAGVTTDTQYF.

This clonotype appeared a few times. The CDR3 region has the DNA TGTGCCAGCAGCCTACTTGGGACTAGCGGCACAGATACGCAGTATTTT. Translation: CASSLLGTSGTDTQYF. This chain links TRBV7-2 with TRBJ2-3, with 10 bases matching TRBD2. The trim removed 5 bases at V and 1 base at J, leaving 6 bases unmatched. The CDR3 spans 16 residues. The germline V gene has CDR1 SGHTA and CDR2 FQGNSA.

This clonotype was detected many times. The rearrangement uses TRBV7-2 and TRBJ1-6; D uncertain. V lost 4 bases to trimming and J lost 5 bases, with 12 bases between them. Germline V gene sequence: CDR1 SGHTA, CDR2 FQGNSA. The CDR3 spans 15 residues. The CDR3 coding sequence is TGTGCCAGCAGCTCCCGAGGCGGCCATAATTCACCCCTCCACTTT. This sequence encodes CASSSRGGHNSPLHF.

This clonotype was counted ten times or more. Sequence at one end of the junction differs from germline and may be a read error. V gene TRBV6-1 combines with J gene TRBJ2-3; weak D call: TRBD1 (6 bases). Germline V lookup: CDR1 MNHNS, CDR2 SASEGT. CDR3 size: 13 residues. Here the CDR3 DNA reads TGTGCCAGCAGGGAAGGGACACCCGATACGCAGTATTTT. Amino acid sequence: CASREGTPDTQYF.

Only a few counts were recorded for this clonotype. V gene TRBV3-1 combines with J gene TRBJ2-1, with 11 bases that match TRBD2. The CDR3 runs to 14 residues. With V trimmed by 4 bases and J by 9 bases, 5 bases remained unmatched. CDR1 and CDR2 from the germline V gene are LGHDT and YNNKEL (reference sequence). The CDR3 bases are TGTGCCAGCAGCCGGTCTAGCGGGGGGAGTGAGCAGTTCTTC. This gives the protein CASSRSSGGSEQFF.

This clonotype was detected a few times. CDR3 sequence: CASSLSGGLDTQYF. Here the CDR3 DNA reads TGTGCCAGCAGCTTGTCGGGGGGGCTCGATACGCAGTATTTT. The rearrangement uses TRBV7-2 and TRBJ2-3; 8 positions match TRBD2. The V and J ends lost 3 bases and 6 bases, in that order; junction bases with no gene match: 5. This CDR3 has 14 residues. CDR1 SGHTA and CDR2 FQGNSA come from the germline V gene.

The count of this clonotype is one. This could be a read error, since a much larger clone is one nucleotide away. The conserved closing phenylalanine or tryptophan is absent in this CDR3, likely reflecting a read error. This chain links TRBV2 with TRBJ2-7; 8 nucleotides agree with TRBD1. The CDR3 consists of 13 residues. With 5 bases clipped from V and 5 bases from J, the junction kept 5 bases outside the gene matches. Per the germline V gene, CDR1 is SNHLY and CDR2 is FYNNEI. Written as DNA, the CDR3 is TGTGCCAGCAGTCCGACAGGGGTGCACGAGCAGTACCTC. Residues: CASSPTGVHEQYL.

V is TRBV3-1 and J is TRBJ2-5; D is uncertain. The CDR3 extends over 14 amino acids. Looked up from germline, CDR1 is LGHDT and CDR2 is YNNKEL (reference sequence). V was pared by 4 bases and J by 3 bases, with 12 bases between. The CDR3 nucleotides read TGTGCCAGCAGCCCAGGACCCCCTAAAGAGACCCAGTACTTC. The encoded protein is CASSPGPPKETQYF.

The chain links TRBV10-3 to TRBJ1-1; TRBD1 agrees at 7 bases. CDR3 size: 13 residues. Germline V lookup: CDR1 ENHRY, CDR2 SYGVKD. The J segment lost 9 bases and the V segment lost 4 bases, leaving 8 bases of the junction unmatched. The CDR3 loop is CAISANEGQQAFF. CDR3 nucleotides: TGTGCCATCAGTGCCAATGAGGGACAGCAAGCTTTCTTT.

The chain couples TRBV18 to TRBJ2-4; 7 bases fit TRBD1. The V gene end was trimmed by 0 bases and the J gene end by 5 bases; junction bases not matched to a gene: 10. The CDR3 has 17 amino acids. CDR1 is KGHSH and CDR2 is LQKENI in the germline V gene. CDR3 protein: CASSPPSHRGVQNIQYF. CDR3 in DNA: TGTGCCAGCTCACCACCTTCCCACAGGGGAGTCCAAAACATTCAGTACTTC. Based on the CDR3 plus reference TRBV18 and TRBJ2-4, the full variable domain is NAGVMQNPRHLVRRRGQEARLRCSPMKGHSHVYWYRQLPEEGLKFMVYLQKENIIDESGMPKERFSAEFPKEGPSILRIQQVVRGDSAAYFCASSPPSHRGVQNIQYFGAGTRLSVL.

The table lists this clonotype with a few counts. V and J are TRBV5-4 and TRBJ1-2; TRBD1 is a possible D gene (6 bases). The CDR3 covers 14 residues. Trimming pared 0 bases from V and 6 bases from J, leaving 12 bases between. Germline CDR1 SGHNT, CDR2 YYREEE (reference sequence). The CDR3 spells CASSLAYREDGYTF. CDR3 DNA: TGTGCCAGCAGCTTGGCCTACAGGGAGGATGGCTACACCTTC. The full variable domain, completed using reference TRBV5-4 and TRBJ1-2, is ETGVTQSPTHLIKTRGQQVTLRCSSQSGHNTVSWYQQALGQGPQFIFQYYREEENGRGNFPPRFSGLQFPNYSSELNVNALELDDSALYLCASSLAYREDGYTFGSGTRLTVV.

In this sample, this clonotype turned up a few times. The chain couples TRBV28 to TRBJ1-4, with 11 bases aligning to TRBD1. The CDR3 sequence is 17 residues long. With 4 bases clipped from V and 4 bases from J, the junction kept 8 bases outside the gene matches. Germline V gives CDR1 MDHEN, CDR2 SYDVKM. The CDR3 bases are TGTGCCAGCAGTTCTCTGGACAGGGGGCTAAGTAATGAAAAACTGTTTTTT. Amino acids: CASSSLDRGLSNEKLFF.

As to this clonotype: A much larger clone sits a single nucleotide away, making a read error possible. The V call is TRBV7-9, the J call TRBJ1-3; tentative D call: TRBD1 (6 bases). The CDR3 contains 19 residues. Germline-derived CDR1 and CDR2 are SEHNR and FQNEAQ (reference sequence). Trimming cost V 5 bases and J 0 bases, with 23 bases left between them. The CDR3 is CASSPFVGTCVTSGNTIYF. CDR3 nucleotides: TGTGCCAGCAGCCCCTTCGTGGGGACATGCGTAACCTCTGGAAACACCATATATTTT.

There are many counts of this clonotype. The chain carries TRBV29-1 and TRBJ2-3, with D perhaps given as TRBD1 or TRBD2 (5 bases each). V was trimmed by 4 bases and J by 4 bases, leaving 9 bases between them. Germline lookup yields CDR1 SQVTM and CDR2 ANQGSEA. This CDR3 is 12 amino acids long. The CDR3 DNA sequence: TGCAGCGTTGCAAGGGGAGCAGATACGCAGTATTTT. Encoded protein: CSVARGADTQYF.

This clonotype showed up just a few times. The V and J genes are TRBV20-1 and TRBJ1-2, with 7 positions matching TRBD1. CDR1 and CDR2 from the germline V gene are DFQATT and SNEGSKA (reference sequence). J gave up 4 bases and V 5 bases, and 16 bases lay outside the gene matches. The CDR3 extends over 16 amino acids. The CDR3 region has the DNA TGCAGTGCTCTTCTCTACAGGGGTGGAGCGAGCTATGGCTACACCTTC. Translated: CSALLYRGGASYGYTF.

At least ten counts were recorded for this clonotype. V and J are TRBV10-3 and TRBJ2-3, with 9 bases that match TRBD1. Germline V gene lookup returns CDR1 ENHRY and CDR2 SYGVKD. J gave up 4 bases and V 2 bases, and 4 bases lay outside the gene matches. This CDR3 has 15 residues. CDR3 in amino acids: CAISEAGQGADTQYF. The CDR3 nucleotides read TGTGCCATCAGTGAGGCGGGACAGGGAGCAGATACGCAGTATTTT.

A few counts support this clonotype. The V call is TRBV6-1, the J call TRBJ1-3; no clear D. The CDR3 has 15 residues. Trimming cost V 6 bases and J 0 bases, with 12 bases left between them. Germline CDR1 and CDR2: MNHNS and SASEGT. Here the CDR3 reads CASSDGVNSGNTIYF. The CDR3, as DNA: TGTGCCAGCAGCGACGGGGTGAACTCTGGAAACACCATATATTTT.